This entry lists 29 T cell receptor beta chains sequenced from one sample in a study of patients and donors after allogeneic stem cell transplantation. TCRdb itself ran the RT-PCR reads through MiXCR, one entry per CDR3 protein. This sample yields under 95,000 distinct CDR3 sequences, of which just under 5% are seen a single time; 2.5% to 3% belongs to the top ten. The sequencing sample was made of blood, either unsorted or a sorted T cell fraction (not recorded which). The receptors derive from a human donor who was either an allogeneic HSCT recipient or a stem cell or donor lymphocyte infusion donor (not recorded which). It is not recorded whose cells these are; they may come from a transplant donor.

This clonotype was recorded at least ten times. This rearrangement joins TRBV24-1 to TRBJ2-1; TRBD2 might be the D (5 bases). This CDR3 has 14 amino acids. Trimming removed 4 bases at V and 9 bases at J, with 15 bases between. The V gene's germline CDR1 is KGHDR and CDR2 SFDVKD. CDR3 in amino acids: CATSDSTRVVEQFF. The CDR3, as DNA: TGTGCCACCAGTGACTCCACTAGGGTTGTTGAGCAGTTCTTC.

In this sample, this clonotype turned up many times. This rearrangement joins TRBV12-3 or TRBV12-4 to TRBJ2-1; tentative D call: TRBD2 (5 bases). The CDR3 contains 15 residues. Trimming left V 5 bases short and J 5 bases short, with 16 bases between. The CDR3 reads CASSPQHGKDNEQFF. The CDR3 region has the DNA TGTGCCAGCAGTCCCCAACACGGGAAAGACAATGAGCAGTTCTTC.

V is TRBV12-3 or TRBV12-4 and J is TRBJ2-1; 9 bases are a match to TRBD1. V gave up 2 bases and J gave up 7 bases; unmatched junction bases: 6. CDR3 length equals 15 residues. The CDR3 DNA follows: TGTGCCAGCAGTTTAATGGGGACAGGGAAAAATGAGCAGTTCTTC. Its protein is CASSLMGTGKNEQFF.

A few counts support this clonotype. The V and J genes are TRBV9 and TRBJ1-3; 7 bases line up with TRBD1. The germline CDR1 and CDR2 sequences are SGDLS and YYNGEE. J lost 0 bases, V lost 6 bases, and 3 bases had no gene match. The length of the CDR3 is 14 residues. The chain's CDR3 is CASTTGVSGNTIYF. The CDR3, as DNA: TGTGCCAGCACCACAGGGGTCTCTGGAAACACCATATATTTT.

This clonotype was observed at least ten times. J is TRBJ2-7 and V is TRBV5-1; D ambiguous. CDR1 and CDR2 from the germline V gene are SGHRS and YFSETQ. CDR3 size: 14 residues. Trimming shortened V by 0 bases and J by 3 bases, and 10 bases separated the two germline ends. CDR3 in amino acids: CASSLGRRDYEQYF. CDR3 coding DNA: TGCGCCAGCAGCTTGGGGCGCAGAGACTACGAGCAGTACTTC.

This clonotype appeared many times. J is TRBJ2-1 and V is TRBV5-5; the match to TRBD1 covers 9 bases. The CDR3 is made up of 15 amino acids. V was clipped by 4 bases and J by 2 bases; unmatched bases: 4. Germline V CDR1 and CDR2: SGHKS, YYEKEE (reference sequence). The DNA for the CDR3 is TGTGCCAGCAGCCGGGGACAGGGTGCCTACAATGAGCAGTTCTTC. Translating it yields CASSRGQGAYNEQFF. Drawing the rest from reference TRBV5-5 and TRBJ2-1, the complete variable domain is DAGVTQSPTHLIKTRGQQVTLRCSPISGHKSVSWYQQVLGQGPQFIFQYYEKEERGRGNFPDRFSARQFPNYSSELNVNALLLGDSALYLCASSRGQGAYNEQFFGPGTRLTVL.

The rearrangement links TRBV7-6 to TRBJ2-1; D gene unclear. V was cut by 1 base and J by 6 bases, with 13 bases left in between. Germline V CDR1 and CDR2: SGHVS, FNYEAQ. The CDR3 extends over 15 amino acids. This CDR3 is CASSLVSRPPNEQFF. CDR3 coding DNA: TGTGCCAGCAGCTTAGTCAGTCGGCCTCCCAATGAGCAGTTCTTC.

This clonotype was counted at least ten times. The J gene is TRBJ2-7, the V gene TRBV7-2; D not certain. Looked up from germline, CDR1 is SGHTA and CDR2 is FQGNSA. V gave up 2 bases and J gave up 3 bases, with 11 bases separating them. CDR3 length: 14 amino acids. The CDR3 DNA sequence: TGTGCCAGCAGCTTATCCTCAGTGGGCTACGAGCAGTACTTC. This encodes CASSLSSVGYEQYF. Full variable domain (outside the CDR3, taken from reference TRBV7-2 and TRBJ2-7): GAGVSQSPSNKVTEKGKDVELRCDPISGHTALYWYRQSLGQGLEFLIYFQGNSAPDKSGLPSDRFSAERTGGSVSTLTIQRTQQEDSAVYLCASSLSSVGYEQYFGPGTRLTVT.

In its sample, this clonotype was seen many times. The rearrangement uses TRBV30 and TRBJ2-2; perhaps TRBD2 as D (5 bases). Germline V gives CDR1 GTSNPN, CDR2 SVGIG (reference sequence). The CDR3 has 15 amino acids. V was trimmed by 0 bases and J by 5 bases, leaving 13 bases between them. The CDR3 spells CAWSVQLSGTGELFF. The CDR3 region has the DNA TGTGCCTGGAGTGTACAATTGTCGGGGACCGGGGAGCTGTTTTTT.

The V call is TRBV2, the J call TRBJ2-2, with TRBD1 matching 7 bases. There are 14 residues in the CDR3. CDR1 SNHLY and CDR2 FYNNEI come from the germline V gene. Trimming at V came to 5 bases and at J to 0 bases, leaving 0 bases not matched to a gene. In DNA form, the CDR3 reads TGTGCCAGCAGTAGGGGGCCGAACACCGGGGAGCTGTTTTTT. Residues: CASSRGPNTGELFF. The full variable domain, rest sourced from reference TRBV2 and TRBJ2-2, is EPEVTQTPSHQVTQMGQEVILRCVPISNHLYFYWYRQILGQKVEFLVSFYNNEISEKSEIFDDQFSVERPDGSNFTLKIRSTKLEDSAMYFCASSRGPNTGELFFGEGSRLTVL.

In this sample, this clonotype turned up a few times. The rearrangement joins TRBV7-2 to TRBJ1-6, with 10 positions matching TRBD1. Germline V gives CDR1 SGHTA, CDR2 FQGNSA. The length of the CDR3 is 14 residues. V trimming: 5 bases; J trimming: 7 bases; junction bases outside the gene matches: 2. CDR3 amino acids: CASSRDRGNSPLHF. The DNA of the CDR3 is TGTGCCAGCAGCAGGGACAGGGGAAATTCACCCCTCCACTTT. Variable domain in full (rest from reference TRBV7-2 and TRBJ1-6): GAGVSQSPSNKVTEKGKDVELRCDPISGHTALYWYRQSLGQGLEFLIYFQGNSAPDKSGLPSDRFSAERTGGSVSTLTIQRTQQEDSAVYLCASSRDRGNSPLHFGNGTRLTVT.

This clonotype was detected ten times or more. V is TRBV28 and J is TRBJ2-5, with a possible D match to TRBD1 (6 bases). V was trimmed by 4 bases and J by 11 bases, leaving 17 bases between them. Germline V CDR1 and CDR2: MDHEN, SYDVKM. The CDR3 totals 13 residues. CDR3 nucleotides: TGTGCCAGCAGTTCGTCCCGGGACATATCGCAGTACTTC. Its translation: CASSSSRDISQYF.

In this sample, this clonotype turned up many times. The gene calls are TRBV12-3 or TRBV12-4 and TRBJ2-1, with 8 nucleotides matching TRBD1. V shed 5 bases, J shed 5 bases, and the junction held 11 bases outside the gene matches. CDR3 length: 16 residues. DNA of the CDR3: TGTGCCAGCAGTACAGGACAGGGTGGGTATAACAATGAGCAGTTCTTC. Its translation: CASSTGQGGYNNEQFF.

The chain employs TRBV6-1 and TRBJ2-6; no clear D gene. Trimming shortened V by 2 bases and J by 6 bases, and 11 bases separated the two germline ends. The germline V gene has CDR1 MNHNS and CDR2 SASEGT. The CDR3 spans 15 residues. CDR3 nucleotide sequence: TGTGCCAGCAGTGAAAACATACTTGAGGCCAACGTCCTGACTTTC. This encodes CASSENILEANVLTF.

In this sample, this clonotype turned up many times. The V and J genes are TRBV6-1 and TRBJ2-3; 8 positions agree with TRBD1. The ends lost 5 bases at V and 3 bases at J; junction bases unmatched: 10. CDR3 length: 16 amino acids. Germline-derived CDR1 and CDR2 are MNHNS and SASEGT. The CDR3 loop is CASSLRGQGWTDTQYF. The CDR3 DNA sequence: TGTGCCAGCAGTCTCCGAGGACAGGGATGGACAGATACGCAGTATTTT.

The chain combines TRBV29-1 with TRBJ1-2, with 9 bases lining up with TRBD1. Germline V CDR1 and CDR2: SQVTM, ANQGSEA. Germline trimming cut 7 bases from V and 4 bases from J; bases unmatched to any gene: 16. The CDR3 loop spans 16 amino acids. Written as DNA, the CDR3 is TGCAGCGCTAATCGGGACAGGGAAGGGGGGGGCTATGGCTACACCTTC. This sequence encodes CSANRDREGGGYGYTF.

This clonotype has ten or more counts. The chain links TRBV5-1 to TRBJ2-5; the match to TRBD2 covers 12 bases. The CDR3 has 15 amino acids. V dropped 3 bases and J dropped 4; count of bases not matched to a gene: 4. Looked up from germline, CDR1 is SGHRS and CDR2 is YFSETQ. DNA for the CDR3: TGCGCCAGCAGCTACCAGGGACTAGCGGGAGAGACCCAGTACTTC. This sequence encodes CASSYQGLAGETQYF.

This clonotype has only a few counts. This chain joins TRBV5-4 and TRBJ1-2; a weak D match, TRBD1 (5 bases). The V end lost 7 bases, the J end lost 9 bases, and 13 bases lay between the germline ends. The CDR3 loop spans 11 amino acids. Germline values: CDR1 SGHNT, CDR2 YYREEE (reference sequence). The CDR3 sequence: CASGADSRYTF. In DNA, the CDR3 is TGTGCCAGCGGGGCAGATTCGCGCTACACCTTC.

This clonotype has ten or more counts. The chain is built from TRBV6-1 and TRBJ2-2, with 8 bases matching TRBD1. The ends lost 5 bases at V and 5 bases at J; junction bases unmatched: 4. CDR1 and CDR2 from the germline V gene are MNHNS and SASEGT. The CDR3 sequence is 14 residues long. As DNA, the CDR3 is TGTGCCAGCAGTCGGGACAGGAGAACCGGGGAGCTGTTTTTT. Protein sequence: CASSRDRRTGELFF.

This clonotype was seen ten or more times. The final CDR3 position lacks the conserved phenylalanine or tryptophan, pointing to a likely read error. The CDR3 here is CSALRDGYTL. The DNA for the CDR3 is TGCAGTGCCCTCCGGGACGGCTACACCCTC. The rearrangement links TRBV20-1 to TRBJ1-2, with D perhaps TRBD1 (5 bases). Germline V CDR1 and CDR2: DFQATT, SNEGSKA (reference sequence). This CDR3 has 10 amino acids. Trimming took 6 bases from V and 8 from J, leaving 10 bases between them.

The table lists this clonotype with a few counts. The final CDR3 position lacks the conserved phenylalanine or tryptophan, pointing to a likely read error. The chain has TRBV20-1 and TRBJ2-1; the D gene is possibly TRBD2 (5 bases). The V gene's germline CDR1 is DFQATT and CDR2 SNEGSKA (reference sequence). V was trimmed by 0 bases and J by 0 bases, leaving 18 bases between them. The CDR3 runs 18 residues. This CDR3 is CSARDRTPGVSSYNEQFL. CDR3 nucleotides: TGCAGTGCTAGAGATCGGACCCCCGGGGTGAGCTCCTACAATGAGCAGTTCCTC.

This clonotype has a count of ten or more. The chain is built from TRBV12-3 or TRBV12-4 and TRBJ1-5; D gene uncertain. V shed 6 bases and J shed 3 bases, with 9 bases lying between them. The CDR3 is 13 amino acids. The CDR3 spells CASSPNDNQPQHF. CDR3 bases: TGTGCCAGCAGCCCTAATGACAATCAGCCCCAGCATTTT.

This clonotype was seen repeatedly, ten times or more. The chain has TRBV5-1 and TRBJ1-1; a weak D match, TRBD1 (6 bases). The length of the CDR3 is 15 residues. Trimming removed 4 bases at V and 0 bases at J, with 13 bases between. Germline V gives CDR1 SGHRS, CDR2 YFSETQ. Here the CDR3 reads CASSPRTAVNTEAFF. DNA for the CDR3: TGCGCCAGCAGCCCTCGGACAGCCGTGAACACTGAAGCTTTCTTT.

This clonotype was seen ten or more times. The J gene is TRBJ2-7, the V gene TRBV5-5, with TRBD1 matching over 9 bases. V dropped 4 bases and J dropped 4; count of bases not matched to a gene: 9. There are 15 residues in the CDR3. Germline CDR1 SGHKS, CDR2 YYEKEE (reference sequence). CDR3 amino acids: CASSRHRDREYEQYF. The CDR3, as DNA: TGTGCCAGCAGCCGGCACCGGGACAGGGAGTACGAGCAGTACTTC.

Only a few counts were recorded for this clonotype. The V gene is TRBV6-5, the J gene TRBJ2-1; D gene unclear. Germline-derived CDR1 and CDR2 are MNHEY and SVGAGI. Trimming took off 2 bases at V and 3 bases at J, with 11 bases between the two ends. CDR3 length equals 15 residues. The CDR3: CASSYVAGDYNEQFF. The CDR3 DNA reads as TGTGCCAGCAGTTACGTGGCCGGAGACTACAATGAGCAGTTCTTC.

This clonotype was seen a handful of times. The rearrangement links TRBV19 to TRBJ1-3, with 7 bases lining up with TRBD1. Germline CDR1 and CDR2: LNHDA and SQIVND (reference sequence). Losses at the gene ends were 6 bases for V and 8 bases for J; bases not matched to a gene: 13. CDR3 length: 15 amino acids. As DNA, the CDR3 is TGTGCCAGTAGGAAAAAGGGGGCTCCCGGACACACCATATATTTT. Translation gives CASRKKGAPGHTIYF.

This clonotype showed up just a few times. The chain links TRBV18 to TRBJ2-7, with 9 bases matching TRBD1. The CDR3 contains 14 residues. Germline V gene data show CDR1 as KGHSH and CDR2 as LQKENI. V gave up 4 bases and J gave up 6 bases; unmatched junction bases: 7. CDR3 sequence: CASSHGTGSAEQYF. The CDR3 DNA is TGTGCCAGCTCACACGGGACAGGGTCCGCCGAGCAGTACTTC.

In this sample, this clonotype turned up many times. The V call is TRBV5-5, the J call TRBJ1-6; TRBD1 matches at 8 bases. Germline loops: CDR1 SGHKS, CDR2 YYEKEE (reference sequence). V was clipped by 2 bases and J by 6 bases; unmatched bases: 10. The CDR3 loop spans 17 amino acids. CDR3 nucleotides: TGTGCCAGCAGCTTCGGACAGGGCAATTTTCGTAATTCACCCCTCCACTTT. It translates to CASSFGQGNFRNSPLHF.

This clonotype has a count of ten or more. The gene calls are TRBV20-1 and TRBJ1-6; TRBD1 is a possible D gene (5 bases). Trimming cost V 5 bases and J 8 bases, with 16 bases left between them. The CDR3 has 14 amino acids. Germline CDR1 DFQATT, CDR2 SNEGSKA (reference sequence). CDR3 residues: CSAPLGGVDSPLHF. For the CDR3, the DNA is TGCAGTGCTCCCTTGGGGGGGGTGGATTCACCCCTCCACTTT.